The present entry profiles one T cell receptor beta chain with its context. Its antigen is unknown. Within one base of it there is no much larger clone, and no base qualities were kept. Genomic DNA was extracted from sorted cells with the Quick-DNA Microprep Kit. Amplification of TCRbeta DNA was done with the immunoSEQ hsTCRbeta kit, following the protocol from the manufacturer. An Illumina MiSeq instrument was used to sequence the TCRbeta libraries. The authors' pipeline ran thus. After out-of-frame sequences were removed, 2.4 million or so distinct TCRbeta sequences remained, averaging around 67,000 per individual. Two values were used to score each individual: the count of fewer than 200 previously reported CMV-associated TCRbeta sequences and the total count of productive distinct TCRbeta sequences. A beta-binomial model was reimplemented in Python, and scikit-learn random forests with default parameters were trained on data from the US cohort. On the Belgian cohort, classifier performance was reported as the median AUC, along with percentile confidence intervals, across 10,000 bootstrap iterations. The clones in this table, taken by TCRdb from immuneACCESS, are in-frame only. Not every clone is retained; where verified, under half of the shortfall comes from an unresolved V gene, and the cause of the rest is unknown. The V and J calls and clone size were taken over from that table, and D and trimming were inferred from the DNA. The sample yields about 29,000 clones; about four fifths were counted once. The ten largest account for around 0.66% of the sample.

The source of the sample is a study of memory CD4+ T cells and cytomegalovirus serostatus (dated by TCRdb to the late 2010s). About the study as a whole: A total of some 35 healthy Belgian adults, of whom 9 were CMV seropositive and approximately 25 were CMV seronegative, were included in the cohort. CD4+ memory TCRbeta repertoires of a Belgian cohort with known cytomegalovirus serostatus were sequenced in order to replicate a published TCR-based CMV serostatus classifier.

Single viable CD3+CD4+CD8-CD45RO+ cells were sorted as memory CD4+ T cells on a FACSAria II. CMV serostatus was determined using a Roche Elecsys assay that detects serum IgG against CMV pp150, pp28, p38 and p52. After the samples were thawed, total CD4+ T cells were enriched through positive selection using CD4 magnetic microbeads. Samples originated from another study that specifically interrogated the CD4+ T cell memory repertoire. Peripheral blood mononuclear cells were isolated and cryopreserved following standard operating procedures; serum was stored at -80 °C. CD3-PerCP (BW264/56), CD4-APC (RPA-T4), CD45RO-PE (UCHT1) and CD8-Pacific Orange (3B5) antibodies were used for staining, and non-viable cells were excluded with Sytox blue. Findings and caveats that apply to the study as a whole: Among the 160 or so previously reported CMV-associated TCRbeta sequences, 67 showed up in the CD4+ memory repertoires, with each one found in between one and five individuals. Results were interpreted as suggesting that the CMV-associated TCR signature is largely present in the CD4+ memory repertoire. For CMV serostatus prediction, a median bootstrapped AUC of about 0.96 was reached with the original framework, and a median bootstrapped AUC of approximately 0.89 was reached with a US-trained random forest. On the Belgian cohort, the classifier built on the original framework reached a median bootstrapped AUC of around 0.95, with a 95% CI of 0.76-1.00. Only CD4+CD45RO+ memory cells were sequenced, in contrast to the original study, which included naive and memory CD4+ and CD8+ populations.

Inclusive of the bounding cysteine and phenylalanine, the CDR3 is 17 residues long. Of all the DNA, just the CDR3 is kept, 51 bases in frame from base 1. CDR1 and CDR2 were assigned from the germline V gene as SGDLS and YYNGEE. Trimming accounts for 4 bases at V and 6 bases at J, while the number of junction bases matched to no gene is 12. This TCR derives from an adult in good health and CMV-seronegative. This receptor chain uses TRBV9 and TRBJ2-3, and 12 bases in between align with TRBD2. Sequenced sample: memory CD4+ T cells from blood. The encoded CDR3 is CASSPQSSGGAGDTQYF. At the DNA level, the sequence is TGTGCCAGCAGCCCCCAGTCTAGCGGGGGGGCCGGTGATACGCAGTATTTT.